This T cell receptor (beta chain) was found in a study of T cell changes during pregnancy in multiple sclerosis. This CDR3 is 16 amino acids long. Between the trimmed V and J ends, which lost 0 bases and 6 bases, there was a span of 17 bases. Germline V gene lookup returns CDR1 MNHNS and CDR2 SASEGT. TCRdb's copy holds only in-frame clones and misses some; the assay was immunoSEQ multiplex PCR. Of approximately 30,000 clones listed, around nine tenths are singletons. This chain links TRBV6-1 with TRBJ1-2, with D hard to call. The sequence was obtained from a female donor in good health, enrolled as a control in a pregnancy study. The material was CD4+ T cells from peripheral blood mononuclear cells, obtained in the first trimester of pregnancy. The CDR3 coding sequence is TGTGCCAGCAGTGAAGCCTTCGACGCGGGAAATAATGGCTACACCTTC. It specifies CASSEAFDAGNNGYTF.